This entry lists 26 T cell receptor beta chains sequenced from one sample in a study of blood T cell repertoires in COVID-19. The repertoire was sequenced with immunoSEQ multiplex PCR; TCRdb's copy has only in-frame clones and lacks some. The table records about 280,000 clones, around 89% of them present only once. Sequencing input: peripheral blood. Every receptor here comes from a man aged 35 to 55 with acute or convalescent COVID-19.

The rearrangement joins TRBV2 to TRBJ1-1, with D maybe TRBD1 (6 bases). Trimming stripped 7 bases from V and 1 base from J, with 13 bases between. This CDR3 is built from 14 residues. The V gene's germline CDR1 is SNHLY and CDR2 FYNNEI. CDR3 amino acids: CASTEEGQNTEAFF. In nucleotides, the CDR3 is TGTGCCAGCACCGAAGAGGGACAGAACACTGAAGCTTTCTTT.

As to this clone: At one boundary the junction diverges from the germline segment, which might be a read error. The chain combines TRBV6-5 with TRBJ1-2; possibly TRBD1 for D (6 bases). CDR1 is MNHEY, CDR2 SVGAGI, per germline. There are 14 residues in the CDR3. The CDR3 reads CASGYGGPYYGYTF. The CDR3 DNA is TGTGCCAGCGGTTACGGGGGCCCCTACTATGGCTACACCTTC.

This clone has just a few counts. The genes are TRBV5-1 and TRBJ1-1; D not certain. The V end was cut by 1 base, the J end by 1 base, with 11 bases between. The germline V gene encodes CDR1 SGHRS and CDR2 YFSETQ. The CDR3 spans 15 residues. CDR3 nucleotides: TGCGCCAGCAGCTTGATTCAGTTCGAGAACACTGAAGCTTTCTTT. Protein: CASSLIQFENTEAFF. The whole variable domain, filled in from reference TRBV5-1 and TRBJ1-1, reads KAGVTQTPRYLIKTRGQQVTLSCSPISGHRSVSWYQQTPGQGLQFLFEYFSETQRNKGNFPGRFSGRQFSNSRSEMNVSTLELGDSALYLCASSLIQFENTEAFFGQGTRLTVV.

The rearrangement joins TRBV7-8 to TRBJ1-4; perhaps TRBD1 as D (5 bases). Germline CDR1 SGHVS, CDR2 FQNEAQ. The CDR3 is 15 residues long. V dropped 1 base and J dropped 6 bases, with 12 bases sitting between them. The chain's CDR3 is CASSLDRGAYEKLFF. The CDR3 nucleotides are TGTGCCAGCAGCTTAGATCGCGGGGCGTATGAAAAACTGTTTTTT.

The V gene is TRBV14, the J gene TRBJ2-1; TRBD2 aligns across 7 bases. Germline assignment: CDR1 SGHDN and CDR2 FVKESK. The junction had 5 bases not matched to a gene; V was cut back by 6 bases and J by 9 bases. The CDR3 has 12 amino acids. Here the CDR3 reads CASSRTRSEQFF. In DNA, the CDR3 is TGTGCCAGCAGTCGGACTAGGAGTGAGCAGTTCTTC. Together with reference TRBV14 and TRBJ2-1, the CDR3 gives the full variable domain: EAGVTQFPSHSVIEKGQTVTLRCDPISGHDNLYWYRRVMGKEIKFLLHFVKESKQDESGMPNNRFLAERTGGTYSTLKVQPAELEDSGVYFCASSRTRSEQFFGPGTRLTVL.

CDR3 in amino acids: CASSLANGGASDTQYF. The CDR3, as DNA: TGTGCCAGCAGCTTAGCCAACGGGGGGGCATCAGATACGCAGTATTTT. The chain employs TRBV7-8 and TRBJ2-3, with 8 positions matching TRBD2. Germline values: CDR1 SGHVS, CDR2 FQNEAQ. The CDR3 spans 16 residues. V lost 0 bases to trimming and J lost 4 bases; unmatched junction nucleotides: 6.

The chain has TRBV19 and TRBJ1-6, with D perhaps matching TRBD1 (6 bases). The germline V gene encodes CDR1 LNHDA and CDR2 SQIVND (reference sequence). Trimming removed 5 bases at V and 6 bases at J, with 14 bases between. The CDR3 spans 15 residues. The CDR3: CASSVKWGLNSPLHF. CDR3 nucleotide sequence: TGTGCCAGTAGTGTAAAATGGGGGCTTAATTCACCCCTCCACTTT. Variable domain in full (rest from reference TRBV19 and TRBJ1-6): DGGITQSPKYLFRKEGQNVTLSCEQNLNHDAMYWYRQDPGQGLRLIYYSQIVNDFQKGDIAEGYSVSREKKESFPLTVTSAQKNPTAFYLCASSVKWGLNSPLHFGNGTRLTVT.

The chain carries TRBV19 and TRBJ2-1; 7 bases match TRBD1. The trim removed 1 base at V and 10 bases at J, leaving 4 bases unmatched. Germline V gives CDR1 LNHDA, CDR2 SQIVND (reference sequence). The CDR3 has 13 residues. The CDR3: CASSIGQGGEQFF. The CDR3 nucleotides read TGTGCCAGTAGTATAGGACAGGGTGGAGAGCAGTTCTTC.

V and J are TRBV4-2 and TRBJ1-5, with TRBD1 identical over 10 bases. CDR3 size: 16 residues. After removal of 0 bases from V and 4 bases from J, the junction contained 3 bases not matched to a gene. The V gene's germline CDR1 is LGHNA and CDR2 YNFKEQ. The CDR3 is CASSQDGQGENQPQHF. The CDR3 bases are TGTGCCAGCAGCCAAGACGGACAGGGGGAAAATCAGCCCCAGCATTTT.

The chain employs TRBV9 and TRBJ1-3; 7 bases align to TRBD1. The CDR3 is 15 residues long. Germline CDR1 reads SGDLS; CDR2 reads YYNGEE. J gave up 14 bases and V 3 bases, and 17 bases lay outside the gene matches. The CDR3 DNA reads as TGTGCCAGCAGCGGACGGGACAGCACTATCCGCCACTTATATTTT. It translates to CASSGRDSTIRHLYF.

The rearrangement uses TRBV12-5 and TRBJ1-5, with D possibly being TRBD1 (6 bases). Deletions cut 3 bases from V and 4 bases from J, with 13 bases between. Looked up from germline, CDR1 is LGHNT and CDR2 is FRNRAP. The CDR3 extends over 15 amino acids. Here the CDR3 reads CASGFVTRGNQPQHF. Written as DNA, the CDR3 is TGTGCTAGTGGTTTCGTTACTAGGGGGAATCAGCCCCAGCATTTT. Full variable domain (rest looked up from reference TRBV12-5 and TRBJ1-5): DARVTQTPRHKVTEMGQEVTMRCQPILGHNTVFWYRQTMMQGLELLAYFRNRAPLDDSGMPKDRFSAEMPDATLATLKIQPSEPRDSAVYFCASGFVTRGNQPQHFGDGTRLSIL.

The chain uses TRBV19 and TRBJ2-3, with 13 bases that match TRBD2. Germline CDR1 LNHDA, CDR2 SQIVND (reference sequence). J gave up 2 bases and V 1 base, and 6 bases lay outside the gene matches. This CDR3 region has 18 residues. The CDR3 DNA is TGTGCCAGTAGTATAGGGACTAGCGGGGGCCCTTACACAGATACGCAGTATTTT. Its translation is CASSIGTSGGPYTDTQYF.

This clone was seen only once. J is TRBJ1-5 and V is TRBV4-2; 10 bases fit TRBD1. After removal of 4 bases from V and 4 bases from J, the junction contained 4 bases not matched to a gene. The V gene's germline CDR1 is LGHNA and CDR2 YNFKEQ. This CDR3 is 15 amino acids long. The CDR3 sequence is CASSLGQGLNQPQHF. The DNA for the CDR3 is TGTGCCAGCAGCCTGGGACAGGGGTTAAATCAGCCCCAGCATTTT.

The CDR3 coding sequence is TGTGCCAGCAAACGACTAGCGGGTGCCACAGATACGCAGTATTTT. Translated, it gives CASKRLAGATDTQYF. This sequence joins TRBV6-5 and TRBJ2-3; 10 nucleotides agree with TRBD2. CDR1 and CDR2 from the germline V gene are MNHEY and SVGAGI. The CDR3 is made up of 15 amino acids. V was pared by 7 bases and J by 2 bases, with 6 bases of the junction left unmatched.

As regards this clone: The junction shows a germline mismatch at one end, possibly a read error. The chain has TRBV12-3 or TRBV12-4 and TRBJ1-2; TRBD1 matches 10 bases. The CDR3 spans 12 residues. CDR3 sequence: CASSSTPGTGDF. CDR3 nucleotide sequence: TGTGCCAGCAGTTCAACACCGGGGACAGGGGACTTC.

The CDR3 loop is CASQRTVYGYTF. The CDR3 nucleotides are TGTGCCAGCCAGAGGACAGTCTATGGCTACACCTTC. V is TRBV2 and J is TRBJ1-2, with a tentative D call TRBD1 (6 bases). Germline-derived CDR1 and CDR2 are SNHLY and FYNNEI. Deletions cut 8 bases from V and 4 bases from J, with 11 bases between. CDR3 size: 12 residues.

A single count supports this clone. The chain employs TRBV10-1 and TRBJ2-7; 7 nucleotides match TRBD2. The CDR3 length is 14 residues. V shed 3 bases and J 6 bases; nucleotides not matched to a gene: 8. Germline V CDR1 and CDR2: WNHNN, SYGVQD (reference sequence). CDR3 in DNA: TGCGCCAGCAGTGAACGGGCTAGCGGTTTCGAGCAGTACTTC. Translation gives CASSERASGFEQYF.

The sample holds one count of this clone. The chain combines TRBV5-4 with TRBJ2-3; 8 bases line up with TRBD2. Per the germline V gene, CDR1 is SGHNT and CDR2 is YYREEE (reference sequence). CDR3 length equals 16 residues. J gave up 2 bases and V 2 bases, and 7 bases lay outside the gene matches. The CDR3 loop is CASSLSPSGFTDTQYF. CDR3 in DNA: TGTGCCAGCAGCTTATCACCTAGCGGGTTCACAGATACGCAGTATTTT.

This clone was counted only a few times. V and J are TRBV7-8 and TRBJ2-1, with TRBD2 as a possible D gene (7 bases). The V gene's germline CDR1 is SGHVS and CDR2 FQNEAQ. V was clipped by 5 bases and J by 8 bases, with 22 bases between them. This CDR3 comprises 16 residues. In nucleotides, the CDR3 is TGTGCCAGCAGCCCAGGATGGGGGGGCCAATTGTATGAGCAGTTCTTC. Protein: CASSPGWGGQLYEQFF.

The sample holds a few counts of this clone. The V and J genes are TRBV6-5 and TRBJ2-2, with D hard to call. CDR3 length equals 12 residues. Germline loops: CDR1 MNHEY, CDR2 SVGAGI. Trimming took off 4 bases at V and 5 bases at J, with 5 bases between the two ends. CDR3 loop: CASSSTTGELFF. CDR3 coding DNA: TGTGCCAGCAGTTCCACTACCGGGGAGCTGTTTTTT.

The genes are TRBV21-1 and TRBJ2-4; TRBD2 reflects the table's D call only, with no check against the DNA. TRBV21-1 is a pseudogene. The CDR3 spans 14 residues. The CDR3 spells CASSPCRTKNIQYF. The CDR3 coding sequence is TGTGCCAGCAGCCCCTGTAGAACCAAAAACATTCAGTACTTC.

As to this clone: Different DNA sequences within this sample yield the same CDR3. The chain has TRBV3-1 (or the pseudogene TRBV3-2) and TRBJ1-2; the match to TRBD1 covers 9 bases. The CDR3 has 13 amino acids. CDR1 is LGHDT, CDR2 YNNKEL, per germline (reference sequence). Losses at the gene ends were 4 bases for V and 4 bases for J; bases not matched to a gene: 1. The CDR3 bases are TGTGCCAGCAGCCTACAGGGGGCCTATGGCTACACCTTC. Its protein is CASSLQGAYGYTF.

The chain carries TRBV19 and TRBJ1-1, with TRBD1 matching 9 bases. The V and J ends lost 6 bases and 1 base, in that order; junction bases with no gene match: 9. The length of the CDR3 is 16 residues. Germline V gives CDR1 LNHDA, CDR2 SQIVND (reference sequence). The CDR3 loop is CASRVGQGLPNTEAFF. CDR3 in DNA: TGTGCCAGTAGAGTAGGACAGGGGCTTCCGAACACTGAAGCTTTCTTT.

The chain combines TRBV4-1 with TRBJ2-7; 13 bases fit TRBD2. CDR1 MGHRA and CDR2 YSYEKL come from the germline V gene. The V segment lost 5 bases and the J segment 7 bases; nucleotides outside the gene matches: 2. The CDR3 totals 13 residues. For the CDR3, the DNA is TGCGCCAGCAGCGTGGGACTAGCGGGGGAGCAGTACTTC. Translating it yields CASSVGLAGEQYF.

The chain recombines TRBV5-1 with TRBJ1-4; TRBD1 aligns across 9 bases. Trimming took 0 bases from V and 8 from J; bases not matched to a gene: 8. In germline, CDR1 is SGHRS, CDR2 YFSETQ. CDR3 length: 16 residues. DNA of the CDR3: TGCGCCAGCAGCTTGGGACTGGGACAGGGAGAGGAAAAACTGTTTTTT. Protein sequence: CASSLGLGQGEEKLFF.

This clone was observed a handful of times. The chain employs TRBV6-1 and TRBJ1-5; D is unclear. Germline loops: CDR1 MNHNS, CDR2 SASEGT. V lost 3 bases to trimming and J lost 6 bases, with 6 bases between them. The CDR3 loop spans 12 amino acids. The CDR3 nucleotides are TGTGCCAGCAGTGATTCCGGTCAGCCCCAGCATTTT. Translated: CASSDSGQPQHF.